This T cell receptor beta chain was retrieved from a study of blood T cell repertoires in COVID-19. Study-level background: COVID-19 samples collected from the United States, Italy and Spain covered acute and convalescent phases. T cells, B-cell-depleted T cells, or PBMCs supplied cDNA or gDNA.

The germline gives CDR1 SGHAT, CDR2 FQNNGV. The CDR3 has 16 amino acids. V was pared by 1 base and J by 2 bases, with 11 bases between. As handled by the study authors: Estimated nucleated cell counts came from reference gene primer amplification. Libraries were prepared by immunoSEQ multiplex PCR; TCRdb keeps only in-frame clonotypes and omits some of them. The V and J calls and clone size come from that table; D and trimming were worked out from the DNA. The table shows 90,000 to 120,000 clones, with approximately 83% occurring only once. J is TRBJ2-2 and V is TRBV11-2; tentatively, D is TRBD1 (6 bases). This receptor was obtained from a woman at least 80 years old with active or convalescent COVID-19. Input material: peripheral blood. CDR3 nucleotide sequence: TGTGCCAGCAGCTTAGTCCCAGGGGTTAACACCGGGGAGCTGTTTTTT. This sequence encodes CASSLVPGVNTGELFF.